The clone carrying this T cell receptor beta chain has a handful of counts. These data originate in a study of T-cell memory formation after mild COVID-19. One entry per CDR3 protein results from TCRdb running MiXCR on the 5' RACE reads. In the table there are about 400,000 distinct CDR3 sequences, 15% to 20% of which are singletons. The CDR3 extends over 13 amino acids. The V gene lost 6 bases and the J gene lost 0 bases, with 12 bases spanning the gap. Germline values: CDR1 DFQATT, CDR2 SNEGSKA (reference sequence). This clonotype was obtained from a man younger than 35 who had mild COVID-19 (a few samples of this study predate the infection). Cell type and time point are not known. Sequenced input: PBMCs or a T cell subset sorted from them (not recorded which). The J gene is TRBJ2-7, the V gene TRBV20-1, with a possible D match to TRBD1 (5 bases). This CDR3 reads CSAEAGNSYEQYF. In DNA, the CDR3 is TGCAGTGCCGAGGCAGGGAACTCCTACGAGCAGTACTTC.